A single sample is the source of the 20 T cell receptor beta chains below, sequenced in a study of OX40 agonist ivuxolimab in advanced cancers. TCRdb keeps only in-frame clones here, not all; method: immunoSEQ multiplex PCR. Here the sample spans around 79,000 clones, roughly 86% being singletons. The specimen was CD4+ or CD8+ T cells sorted from blood, collected in a trial of the OX40 agonist ivuxolimab. These receptors all stem from an adult with an advanced solid tumor such as melanoma, head and neck, liver or kidney cancer.

The chain uses TRBV11-1 and TRBJ1-1, with D unresolved. There are 14 residues in the CDR3. Germline V gene sequence: CDR1 SGHAT, CDR2 FQDESV (reference sequence). V was pared by 5 bases and J by 4 bases, with 14 bases between. CDR3 protein: CASSATGASTEAFF. The CDR3 nucleotides read TGTGCCAGCAGCGCTACGGGCGCAAGCACTGAAGCTTTCTTT.

The chain combines TRBV11-2 with TRBJ2-1; TRBD2 might be the D (6 bases). CDR3 length equals 15 residues. From germline, CDR1 is SGHAT and CDR2 FQNNGV. Deletions cut 3 bases from V and 0 bases from J, with 9 bases between. The CDR3 DNA sequence: TGTGCCAGCAGCTTCGGGGGAGCCTCCTACAATGAGCAGTTCTTC. It translates to CASSFGGASYNEQFF. Drawing the rest from reference TRBV11-2 and TRBJ2-1, the complete variable domain is EAGVAQSPRYKIIEKRQSVAFWCNPISGHATLYWYQQILGQGPKLLIQFQNNGVVDDSQLPKDRFSAERLKGVDSTLKIQPAKLEDSAVYLCASSFGGASYNEQFFGPGTRLTVL.

This clone was recorded once. The gene calls are TRBV7-2 and TRBJ2-7, with D perhaps TRBD2 (7 bases). The CDR3 length is 12 residues. V was pared by 2 bases and J by 6 bases, with 8 bases between. Looked up from germline, CDR1 is SGHTA and CDR2 is FQGNSA. The CDR3 bases are TGTGCCAGCAGCTTAAGGGGGGGCGAGCAGTACTTC. Translation: CASSLRGGEQYF.

Only a few counts were recorded for this clone. The chain links TRBV5-1 to TRBJ1-1; 7 nucleotides match TRBD1. The CDR3 covers 15 residues. Germline V gene data show CDR1 as SGHRS and CDR2 as YFSETQ. Germline trimming cut 3 bases from V and 0 bases from J; bases unmatched to any gene: 5. CDR3 region: CASSSRQGLNTEAFF. The CDR3 DNA reads TGCGCCAGCAGCTCCAGACAGGGTTTGAACACTGAAGCTTTCTTT.

The chain carries TRBV18 and TRBJ1-2; unclear D gene. Germline assignment: CDR1 KGHSH and CDR2 LQKENI. CDR3 length equals 14 residues. Trimming stripped 2 bases from V and 6 bases from J, with 13 bases between. In nucleotides, the CDR3 is TGTGCCAGCTCACCAAGCCCGGGTCCCAATGGCTACACCTTC. Translation: CASSPSPGPNGYTF.

The genes are TRBV28 and TRBJ1-1, with a weak D call TRBD1 (5 bases). V lost 6 bases and J 1 base, leaving 9 bases between the germline ends. Germline loops: CDR1 MDHEN, CDR2 SYDVKM. The CDR3 consists of 13 residues. CDR3 coding DNA: TGTGCCAGCAGGGACGGGGGGAACACTGAAGCTTTCTTT. Protein: CASRDGGNTEAFF.

The chain combines TRBV7-9 with TRBJ2-4, with D possibly TRBD2 on 5 matching bases. CDR1 is SEHNR, CDR2 FQNEAQ, per germline (reference sequence). The CDR3 loop spans 13 amino acids. V was shortened by 10 bases and J by 6 bases, with 16 bases between the two germline ends. CDR3 sequence (DNA): TGTGCCACCCGGCGGCAGGAGGCAAACATTCAGTACTTC. This sequence encodes CATRRQEANIQYF. The entire variable domain, with the rest obtained from reference TRBV7-9 and TRBJ2-4, is as follows: DTGVSQNPRHKITKRGQNVTFRCDPISEHNRLYWYRQTLGQGPEFLTYFQNEAQLEKSRLLSDRFSAERPKGSFSTLEIQRTEQGDSAMYLCATRRQEANIQYFGAGTRLSVL.

The chain combines TRBV28 with TRBJ1-2; D is unresolved. V was shortened by 5 bases and J by 3 bases, with 4 bases between the two germline ends. Germline lookup yields CDR1 MDHEN and CDR2 SYDVKM. The CDR3 sequence is 11 residues long. For the CDR3, the DNA is TGTGCCAGCAGTACCTACTATGGCTACACCTTC. It yields the protein CASSTYYGYTF.

The chain carries TRBV15 and TRBJ2-3; TRBD1 aligns across 12 bases. Germline CDR1 LNHNV, CDR2 YYDKDF (reference sequence). The CDR3 extends over 18 amino acids. J gave up 6 bases and V 1 base, and 11 bases lay outside the gene matches. The CDR3 spells CATSRVAVGTGGMDTQYF. As DNA, the CDR3 is TGTGCCACCAGCAGAGTAGCCGTAGGGACAGGGGGCATGGATACGCAGTATTTT.

This clone was detected a few times. The chain carries TRBV5-1 and TRBJ1-4, with 11 bases lining up with TRBD1. This CDR3 has 17 residues. V gave up 4 bases and J gave up 2 bases; unmatched junction bases: 7. Germline lookup yields CDR1 SGHRS and CDR2 YFSETQ. In DNA form, the CDR3 reads TGCGCCAGCAGCCGTGGACAGGGGGCTAGGACTAATGAAAAACTGTTTTTT. It encodes CASSRGQGARTNEKLFF.

In its sample, this clone was seen once. The chain has TRBV9 and TRBJ1-5; the D gene is possibly TRBD1 (5 bases). V was cut by 3 bases and J by 4 bases, with 11 bases left in between. Germline assignment: CDR1 SGDLS and CDR2 YYNGEE. CDR3 size: 14 residues. For the CDR3, the DNA is TGTGCCAGCAGCGAGGACCAGGGTAATCAGCCCCAGCATTTT. Its translation is CASSEDQGNQPQHF.

A note on this clone: This specimen includes other DNA sequences encoding the same CDR3. This chain connects TRBV6-5 to TRBJ2-5; 8 bases line up with TRBD1. V lost 6 bases to trimming and J lost 7 bases; unmatched junction nucleotides: 7. CDR3 length: 13 residues. The germline V gene has CDR1 MNHEY and CDR2 SVGAGI. The chain's CDR3 is CASSSDRGGTQYF. The CDR3, as DNA: TGTGCCAGCAGCTCCGACAGGGGTGGGACCCAGTACTTC.

The chain recombines TRBV21-1 with TRBJ2-7; the tabulated D call, TRBD1, remains unverified against the DNA. TRBV21-1 is listed as a pseudogene. The CDR3 consists of 19 residues. The CDR3 region is CASSNEGPTGKHVPYEQYF. The CDR3 DNA follows: TGTGCCAGCAGCAACGAGGGACCTACAGGGAAACATGTACCTTACGAGCAGTACTTC.

The genes are TRBV19 and TRBJ1-5; TRBD1 is a possible D gene (5 bases). Trimming removed 1 base at V and 3 bases at J, with 13 bases between. CDR1 LNHDA and CDR2 SQIVND come from the germline V gene (reference sequence). CDR3 length equals 16 residues. CDR3 in DNA: TGTGCCAGTAGTATAGGCCCGGGACGGGACAATCAGCCCCAGCATTTT. It specifies CASSIGPGRDNQPQHF.

This clone was seen just once. The CDR3 DNA follows: TGTGCCAGTAGTAGTTACGGTTACAATGAGCAGTTCTTC. This sequence encodes CASSSYGYNEQFF. J is TRBJ2-1 and V is TRBV19; D gene ambiguous. The CDR3 totals 13 residues. V was cut by 4 bases and J by 4 bases, with 8 bases left in between. In germline, CDR1 is LNHDA, CDR2 SQIVND (reference sequence).

The chain combines TRBV6-5 with TRBJ2-7; no clear D. The CDR3 runs to 14 residues. Germline V gene data show CDR1 as MNHEY and CDR2 as SVGAGI. Trimming removed 2 bases from V and 2 bases from J, with 10 bases in between. The CDR3 nucleotides read TGTGCCAGCAGTTACAATGGGCCACCCTACGAGCAGTACTTC. It encodes CASSYNGPPYEQYF.

The rearrangement uses TRBV6-6 and TRBJ1-6; 10 nucleotides line up with TRBD1. The CDR3 runs to 13 residues. Looked up from germline, CDR1 is MNHNY and CDR2 is SVGAGI (reference sequence). Unmatched junction bases numbered 6, after V lost 6 bases and J lost 13 bases. The CDR3 protein is CASRSGTGVPLHF. In nucleotides, the CDR3 is TGTGCCAGCAGGTCCGGGACAGGGGTGCCCCTCCACTTT.

The table lists this clone with many counts. The V and J genes are TRBV27 and TRBJ1-2, with 7 bases identical to TRBD1. From germline, CDR1 is MNHEY and CDR2 SMNVEV (reference sequence). V lost 3 bases and J lost 5; bases outside the gene matches: 6. The length of the CDR3 is 14 residues. CDR3 nucleotide sequence: TGTGCCAGCAGTTTGGAGGGGGCGCCTTATGGCTACACCTTC. Translated, it gives CASSLEGAPYGYTF.

This clone was picked up a small number of times. This chain joins TRBV13 and TRBJ1-3; TRBD1 matches 7 bases. CDR3 length equals 17 residues. The germline CDR1 and CDR2 sequences are PRHDT and FYEKMQ (reference sequence). V dropped 4 bases and J dropped 3; count of bases not matched to a gene: 12. The chain's CDR3 is CASSWQTGLRGGNTIYF. The CDR3 DNA follows: TGTGCCAGCAGCTGGCAGACAGGGCTTAGAGGTGGAAACACCATATATTTT.

J is TRBJ2-7 and V is TRBV27, with D possibly called TRBD1 or TRBD2 (6 bases each). Germline-derived CDR1 and CDR2 are MNHEY and SMNVEV (reference sequence). Trimming shortened V by 4 bases and J by 6 bases, and 22 bases separated the two germline ends. The CDR3 sequence is 16 residues long. CDR3 sequence: CASSSRGRPEGGEQYF. CDR3 nucleotides: TGTGCCAGCAGTTCGAGGGGACGACCCGAGGGGGGCGAGCAGTACTTC.